This record covers a single T cell receptor beta chain. The sample comes from a study of blood T cell repertoires in COVID-19. Study overall: Samples came from the United States, Italy and Spain, spanning acute and convalescent COVID-19. In each case, the material was cDNA or gDNA derived from T cells, B-cell-depleted T cells, or PBMCs.

Germline CDR1 reads MNHEY; CDR2 reads SMNVEV (reference sequence). The CDR3 has 14 amino acids. The ends were cut back, 1 base at V and 4 bases at J, with 11 bases in the middle. Under the authors' procedure: Estimation of nucleated cell counts relied on the amplification of reference gene primers. Produced via immunoSEQ multiplex PCR; TCRdb's table is partial and in-frame only. V and J calls plus clone size are reproduced from that table; the DNA served to infer D and trimming. This table holds about 160,000 clones, 60% to 85% found once. Sample: peripheral blood. This clonotype was obtained from a man in his 60s with acute or convalescent COVID-19. The chain recombines TRBV27 with TRBJ2-7; D not resolved. This chain's CDR3 is CASSLFPGWYEQYF. The CDR3 DNA is TGTGCCAGCAGTTTATTCCCGGGTTGGTACGAGCAGTACTTC.